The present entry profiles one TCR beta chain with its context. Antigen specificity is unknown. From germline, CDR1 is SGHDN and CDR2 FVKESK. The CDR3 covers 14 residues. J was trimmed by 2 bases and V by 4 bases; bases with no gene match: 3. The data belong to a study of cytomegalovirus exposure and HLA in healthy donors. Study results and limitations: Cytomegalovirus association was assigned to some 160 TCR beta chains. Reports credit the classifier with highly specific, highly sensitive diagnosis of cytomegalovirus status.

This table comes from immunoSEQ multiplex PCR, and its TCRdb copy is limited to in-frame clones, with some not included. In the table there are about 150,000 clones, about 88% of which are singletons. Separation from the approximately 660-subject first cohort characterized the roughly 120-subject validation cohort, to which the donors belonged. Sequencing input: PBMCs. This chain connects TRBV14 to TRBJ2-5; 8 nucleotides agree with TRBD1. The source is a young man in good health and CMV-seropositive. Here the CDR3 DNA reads TGTGCCAGCAGCCGCTGGACAGGGCAAGAGACCCAGTACTTC. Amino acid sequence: CASSRWTGQETQYF.